Each of the 25 T cell receptor beta chains below was sequenced from the same sample in a study of persistence of HIV-infected CD4 T cells. The immunoSEQ assay was version 4, run in survey mode. Only in-frame clones appear in the TCRdb table, and some are missing; sequencing was by immunoSEQ multiplex PCR. The profile shows about 36,000 clones, 75% to 85% of them singletons. Cells were stimulated with overlapping HIV-1 Gag 15-mer peptides. CD40L/CD69 double-negative CD45RO-high memory CD4+ T cells were collected. Antigens of these TCRs are unknown. Sequencing was performed on cultured CD4+ T cells from PBMCs, taken from a patient who received antiretroviral therapy. The receptors stem from an adult with HIV. The donor label of this sample is uncertain.

This chain links TRBV4-1 with TRBJ2-1; D remains ambiguous. Germline V CDR1 and CDR2: MGHRA, YSYEKL. Trimming took off 0 bases at V and 1 base at J, with 10 bases between the two ends. CDR3 length: 16 residues. CDR3 region: CASSQEGLVSYNEQFF. CDR3 sequence (DNA): TGCGCCAGCAGCCAAGAAGGGCTAGTTTCCTACAATGAGCAGTTCTTC.

The chain combines TRBV30 with TRBJ2-4; the match to TRBD1 covers 12 bases. CDR3 length equals 16 residues. V trimming: 2 bases; J trimming: 4 bases; junction bases outside the gene matches: 6. Germline CDR1 is GTSNPN and CDR2 is SVGIG (reference sequence). The CDR3, as DNA: TGTGCCTGGAGTCGGGGACAGGGGGCTGCTAAAAACATTCAGTACTTC. It specifies CAWSRGQGAAKNIQYF.

V and J are TRBV5-1 and TRBJ1-1; D possibly corresponds to TRBD1 (5 bases). The CDR3 has 15 residues. The V gene lost 3 bases and the J gene lost 4 bases, with 16 bases spanning the gap. Per germline, CDR1 SGHRS and CDR2 YFSETQ. The CDR3 region has the DNA TGCGCCAGCAGCTCGTTCGCGGGGCTATTCACTGAAGCTTTCTTT. Its protein is CASSSFAGLFTEAFF.

The chain carries TRBV7-6 and TRBJ2-5, with D possibly TRBD1 on 6 matching bases. This CDR3 comprises 15 residues. V gave up 0 bases and J gave up 4 bases, with 12 bases separating them. Germline lookup yields CDR1 SGHVS and CDR2 FNYEAQ. This CDR3 is CASSLARGGTETQYF. CDR3 nucleotides: TGTGCCAGCAGCTTAGCGCGAGGGGGAACAGAGACCCAGTACTTC.

This chain uses TRBV25-1 with TRBJ2-1; D tentatively reads TRBD1 or TRBD2 (5 bases each). The CDR3 spans 13 residues. Between the trimmed V and J ends, which lost 4 bases and 8 bases, there was a span of 12 bases. CDR1 and CDR2 (germline): MGHDK, SYGVNS. For the CDR3, the DNA is TGTGCCAGCAGTGGCTTTCGGGGCGATGAGCAGTTCTTC. Amino acid sequence: CASSGFRGDEQFF.

This clone occurred a few times. This chain links TRBV6-5 with TRBJ1-4, with 7 bases fitting TRBD1. Germline V gives CDR1 MNHEY, CDR2 SVGAGI. The CDR3 totals 13 residues. J was trimmed by 4 bases and V by 7 bases; bases with no gene match: 3. The CDR3 here is CASKAGGNEKLFF. The CDR3 DNA follows: TGTGCCAGCAAAGCAGGGGGTAATGAAAAACTGTTTTTT.

This chain links TRBV2 with TRBJ2-7, with TRBD1 identical over 7 bases. The CDR3 is 14 residues long. CDR1 and CDR2 (germline): SNHLY, FYNNEI. V lost 6 bases, J lost 5 bases, and 10 bases stayed unmatched. DNA of the CDR3: TGTGCCAGCAGAGACCGGGACAGTCACAACGAGCAGTACTTC. Translation gives CASRDRDSHNEQYF.

The chain employs TRBV12-3 or TRBV12-4 and TRBJ1-1; D gene unclear. CDR3 length: 11 amino acids. V was trimmed by 8 bases and J by 6 bases, leaving 10 bases between them. The CDR3 DNA sequence: TGTGCCAGCGGCTACGGCGCTGAAGCTTTCTTT. Translated, it gives CASGYGAEAFF.

V gene TRBV6-5 combines with J gene TRBJ1-2; D possibly corresponds to TRBD1 (5 bases). The germline CDR1 and CDR2 sequences are MNHEY and SVGAGI. Trimming cost V 6 bases and J 5 bases, with 13 bases left between them. The CDR3 is 13 residues long. The CDR3, as DNA: TGTGCCAGCAGCGAGGGGAGAATGTATGGCTACACCTTC. Translation: CASSEGRMYGYTF.

There are a few counts of this clone. J is TRBJ1-2 and V is TRBV30; 8 positions agree with TRBD1. The CDR3 covers 15 residues. Germline CDR1 is GTSNPN and CDR2 is SVGIG (reference sequence). Germline trimming cut 4 bases from V and 4 bases from J; bases unmatched to any gene: 11. The CDR3 sequence is CAWTPPTGVLYGYTF. For the CDR3, the DNA is TGTGCCTGGACCCCACCGACAGGGGTCCTCTATGGCTACACCTTC.

The chain has TRBV5-1 and TRBJ2-1; TRBD2 is a possible D gene (6 bases). Germline V gene sequence: CDR1 SGHRS, CDR2 YFSETQ. The CDR3 consists of 14 residues. V lost 6 bases and J lost 7, with 17 bases in between. The CDR3 bases are TGCGCCAGCATGCGGGACGGGGGTTGGAATGAGCAGTTCTTC. Translation gives CASMRDGGWNEQFF.

The CDR3 DNA is TGTGCCAGCAGTGAAGAGCAGGGAGTCACTGAAGCTTTCTTT. Its translation: CASSEEQGVTEAFF. This chain joins TRBV2 and TRBJ1-1; the D gene is possibly TRBD1 (5 bases). Trimming stripped 1 base from V and 4 bases from J, with 10 bases between. The CDR3 has 14 residues. Germline V lookup: CDR1 SNHLY, CDR2 FYNNEI.

By share of the sample, this clone is medium-sized (0.01 to 0.1%). This rearrangement joins TRBV7-2 to TRBJ1-6, with a weak D call TRBD1 (5 bases). The CDR3 covers 14 residues. V lost 5 bases and J lost 10, with 15 bases in between. Per the germline V gene, CDR1 is SGHTA and CDR2 is FQGNSA. In DNA, the CDR3 is TGTGCCAGCAGCGTGGGGGTTCTTGGATCACCCCTCCACTTT. Translated: CASSVGVLGSPLHF.

This chain uses TRBV19 with TRBJ1-1, with 7 bases that match TRBD1. This CDR3 region has 19 residues. Germline V gene data show CDR1 as LNHDA and CDR2 as SQIVND (reference sequence). Trimming at V came to 5 bases and at J to 3 bases, leaving 21 bases not matched to a gene. This CDR3 reads CASSPRPWGQRLSYTEAFF. CDR3 DNA: TGTGCCAGTAGTCCCCGGCCCTGGGGACAGCGCTTGAGCTACACTGAAGCTTTCTTT.

This clone was counted a few times. The rearrangement uses TRBV4-1 and TRBJ1-1; no definite D call. Germline V gene data show CDR1 as MGHRA and CDR2 as YSYEKL. V was trimmed by 0 bases and J by 8 bases, leaving 7 bases between them. This CDR3 comprises 12 residues. CDR3 sequence: CASSQDYREAFF. DNA of the CDR3: TGCGCCAGCAGCCAAGACTACCGGGAAGCTTTCTTT.

V usage is TRBV16 and J usage is TRBJ1-5; the D is unclear. This CDR3 spans 13 amino acids. Germline V gene lookup returns CDR1 KGHSY and CDR2 FQNENV. Trimming shortened V by 0 bases and J by 7 bases, and 7 bases separated the two germline ends. The CDR3: CASSQSAGQPQHF. The CDR3 DNA reads as TGTGCCAGCAGCCAATCAGCGGGACAGCCCCAGCATTTT.

The gene calls are TRBV5-6 and TRBJ1-3; D uncertain. Germline V gives CDR1 SGHDT, CDR2 YYEEEE. The length of the CDR3 is 16 residues. Trimming shortened V by 3 bases and J by 7 bases, and 20 bases separated the two germline ends. The CDR3 coding sequence is TGTGCCAGCAGCTGGACGGGAGTCCAAGGAGGGAACACCATATATTTT. Amino acid sequence: CASSWTGVQGGNTIYF.

The CDR3 sequence: CASSFQETQYF. Here the CDR3 DNA reads TGCGCCAGCAGCTTTCAAGAGACCCAGTACTTC. The chain carries TRBV5-1 and TRBJ2-5, with D uncertain. Germline CDR1 and CDR2: SGHRS and YFSETQ. This CDR3 region has 11 residues. Trimming took 2 bases from V and 2 from J, leaving 1 base between them.

V gene TRBV12-3 or TRBV12-4 combines with J gene TRBJ1-2, with D unresolved. V was clipped by 3 bases and J by 2 bases, with 7 bases between them. This CDR3 comprises 13 residues. CDR3 bases: TGTGCCAGCAGTTTGGGAGGGAACTATGGCTACACCTTC. Its protein product is CASSLGGNYGYTF.

The chain recombines TRBV29-1 with TRBJ1-3, with D uncertain. Between the trimmed V and J ends, which lost 0 bases and 7 bases, there was a span of 10 bases. Germline V gene sequence: CDR1 SQVTM, CDR2 ANQGSEA. There are 13 residues in the CDR3. CDR3 region: CSVEDGTRNTIYF. The CDR3 nucleotides read TGCAGCGTTGAAGACGGAACTAGGAACACCATATATTTT.

This sequence joins TRBV7-9 and TRBJ2-1; D is tentatively TRBD1 or TRBD2 (7 bases each). With 5 bases removed from V and 5 bases from J, the gap between germline ends came to 19 bases. From germline, CDR1 is SEHNR and CDR2 FQNEAQ (reference sequence). There are 16 residues in the CDR3. CDR3 loop: CASSPRGTAGDNEQFF. The CDR3 nucleotides are TGTGCCAGCAGCCCGCGGGGGACAGCCGGGGACAATGAGCAGTTCTTC.

J is TRBJ2-5 and V is TRBV7-9; 9 bases map to TRBD2. This CDR3 has 15 residues. The V and J ends lost 1 base and 4 bases, in that order; junction bases with no gene match: 4. Germline CDR1 reads SEHNR; CDR2 reads FQNEAQ (reference sequence). The CDR3 spells CASSLESGGRETQYF. CDR3 in DNA: TGTGCCAGCAGCTTAGAGAGCGGGGGGAGAGAGACCCAGTACTTC.

The CDR3 region is CASSLVTENTEAFF. The CDR3 DNA reads as TGCGCCAGCAGCTTGGTTACCGAGAACACTGAAGCTTTCTTT. V is TRBV5-1 and J is TRBJ1-1, with no clear D. CDR3 length: 14 residues. Germline V gives CDR1 SGHRS, CDR2 YFSETQ. V lost 0 bases, J lost 1 base, and 7 bases lay in between.

This rearrangement joins TRBV10-3 to TRBJ2-1; D might be TRBD1 or TRBD2, each matching 5 bases. This CDR3 contains 15 residues. Germline V gene lookup returns CDR1 ENHRY and CDR2 SYGVKD. V was shortened by 4 bases and J by 0 bases, with 10 bases between the two germline ends. The CDR3 region has the DNA TGTGCCATCAGTGGGGACGGAGGCTCCTACAATGAGCAGTTCTTC. Amino acid sequence: CAISGDGGSYNEQFF.

V usage is TRBV7-8 and J usage is TRBJ2-1; D uncertain. This CDR3 has 15 amino acids. Germline lookup yields CDR1 SGHVS and CDR2 FQNEAQ. The V end lost 1 base, the J end lost 9 bases, and 16 bases lay between the germline ends. The CDR3 loop reads CASSLETPPHGEQFF. The CDR3 DNA follows: TGTGCCAGCAGCTTAGAGACCCCCCCGCATGGTGAGCAGTTCTTC.